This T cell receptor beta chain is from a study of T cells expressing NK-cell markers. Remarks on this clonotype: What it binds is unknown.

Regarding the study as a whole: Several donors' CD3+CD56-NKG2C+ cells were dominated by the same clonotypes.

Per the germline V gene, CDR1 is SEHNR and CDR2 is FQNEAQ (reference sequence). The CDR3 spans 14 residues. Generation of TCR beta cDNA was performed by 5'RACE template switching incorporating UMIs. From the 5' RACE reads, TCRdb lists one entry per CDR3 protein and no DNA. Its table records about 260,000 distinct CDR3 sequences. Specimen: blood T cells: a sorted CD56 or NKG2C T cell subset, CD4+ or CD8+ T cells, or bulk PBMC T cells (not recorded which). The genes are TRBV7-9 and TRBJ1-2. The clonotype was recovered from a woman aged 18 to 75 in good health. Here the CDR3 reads CASSPEGSGYGYTF.